The T cell receptor (beta chain) described here comes from a study of metastatic and nonmetastatic thyroid tumors. Overall study context: Repertoire data that came from the blood and tumor or nodule tissue of malignant and benign thyroid patients were compared.

Authors' processing steps: A classifier for distant metastasis in papillary thyroid cancer was constructed using CDR3 differences observed across clinicopathological groups. TCRdb ran MiXCR on the PCR reads. The authors' filters were not applied to this entry. The sample lists around 42,000 clones; roughly an eighth were seen once. Each patient came to thyroid surgery without any prior treatment (of any kind). There are 15 residues in the CDR3. The germline V gene encodes CDR1 DFQATT and CDR2 SNEGSKA (reference sequence). As for this clone: Its antigen is undetermined. One junction end does not reproduce the germline sequence, and a read error may be involved.

Study-wide findings and caveats: Compared with benign nodules, malignant thyroid tumors were reported to have significantly higher TCR beta diversity in both blood and tumor.

This sequence originates from a male donor with papillary thyroid cancer or a benign thyroid nodule (not recorded which). Some clones in this sample may be carry-over from other donors' samples. The sequencing input was blood. V and J are TRBV20-1 and TRBJ2-7, with a tentative D call TRBD2 (6 bases). The CDR3 DNA is TGCAGTTCTAGAAGTGTCGGGAGAAGCTCCGTCGAGCAGTACTTC. Protein: CSSRSVGRSSVEQYF.